This T cell receptor beta chain emerged from a study of blood T cell repertoires in COVID-19 (dated by TCRdb to about 2020). About the full investigation: Samples from collaborators originated in the United States, Italy and Spain and spanned both the acute and convalescent phases of COVID-19. The repertoires were released in a freely available public database intended as a resource for research on the immune response to SARS-CoV-2. The sample metadata nearly always contained a de-identified subject ID, COVID-19 status, age in years and sex. Samples came from the ongoing ImmuneRACE study (first 160 participants) plus 1,254 subjects from 6 global collaborators. Deeply sampled blood TCRbeta repertoires from subjects exposed to, actively infected with, or recovered from COVID-19 were included in the dataset. Where available, HLA class I and class II types were obtained from metadata supplied by the sample provider rather than from assay-based typing. The prospective study material was composed of cDNA or gDNA derived from T cells, B-cell-depleted T cells, or PBMCs.

The CDR3 holds 15 amino acids from the cysteine to the phenylalanine. The retained sequence is limited to the CDR3, 45 bases, with the frame set at the first base. The germline V and J ends show losses of 6 bases and 5 bases respectively, and no gene match explains 9 bases of the junction. CDR1 ENHRY and CDR2 SYGVKD were looked up in the germline V gene. Whole blood was collected in K2EDTA tubes by collaborating institutions according to the institutions' own protocols. For TCRbeta analysis, collaborators shipped samples as frozen whole blood, isolated PBMCs, or DNA extracted from either of those sample types. About this clone itself: Its antigen is currently not known. No clone much larger than this one lies a single base away; base qualities are absent.

The immunoSEQ Assay, a bias-controlled multiplex PCR, was used to amplify TCRbeta CDR3 regions from genomic DNA. On the study's bioinformatics: The number of nucleated cells in each sample was estimated by amplification of reference gene primers within the assay. Sequence reads were collapsed and filtered to measure the absolute abundance of every unique TCRbeta CDR3 rearrangement. Productive Simpson clonality was computed per sample as the square root of Simpson's diversity index over productive rearrangements. Sourced from immuneACCESS, this table was stored by TCRdb with only in-frame sequences that have V and J called. A share of the clones is absent; for the studies checked, an unresolved V gene accounts for under half, and the remainder has no known explanation. V, J and clone size are those of that table, while D and trimming were read from the DNA. Counted in this sample were about 150,000 clones; 85% of them appeared once. Of the sample, 2% to 3% is held by the ten largest clones.

The paper's findings and limits, for the study overall: How much clinical and demographic metadata was included differed by source and by participant, and the metadata was provided uncurated.

The specimen sequenced was peripheral blood. The receptor was derived from a human donor with acute or convalescent COVID-19. The donor label of this sample is uncertain. The chain employs TRBV10-3 and TRBJ2-5, and 10 junction bases match TRBD1. CDR3 protein: CAIRSGTGVLETQYF. In nucleotides, the sequence is TGTGCCATCAGGAGCGGGACAGGGGTTCTCGAGACCCAGTACTTC.